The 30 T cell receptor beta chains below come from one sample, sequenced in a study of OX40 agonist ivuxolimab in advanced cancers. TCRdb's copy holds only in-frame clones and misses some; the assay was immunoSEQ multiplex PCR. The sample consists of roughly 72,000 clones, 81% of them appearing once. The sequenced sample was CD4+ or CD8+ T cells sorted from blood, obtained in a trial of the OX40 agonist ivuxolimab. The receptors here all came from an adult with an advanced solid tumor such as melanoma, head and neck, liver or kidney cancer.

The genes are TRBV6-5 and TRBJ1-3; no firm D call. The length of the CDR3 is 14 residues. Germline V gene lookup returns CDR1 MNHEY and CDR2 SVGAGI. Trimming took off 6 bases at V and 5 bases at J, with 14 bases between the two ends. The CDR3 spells CASSPMLGRNTIYF. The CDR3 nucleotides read TGTGCCAGCAGCCCGATGCTAGGGAGAAACACCATATATTTT.

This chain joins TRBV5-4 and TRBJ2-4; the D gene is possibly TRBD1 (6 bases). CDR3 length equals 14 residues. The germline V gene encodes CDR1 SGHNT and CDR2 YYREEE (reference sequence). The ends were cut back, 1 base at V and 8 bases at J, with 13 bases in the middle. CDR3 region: CASSLRQGGDIQYF. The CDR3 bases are TGTGCCAGCAGCTTGCGACAAGGGGGTGACATTCAGTACTTC.

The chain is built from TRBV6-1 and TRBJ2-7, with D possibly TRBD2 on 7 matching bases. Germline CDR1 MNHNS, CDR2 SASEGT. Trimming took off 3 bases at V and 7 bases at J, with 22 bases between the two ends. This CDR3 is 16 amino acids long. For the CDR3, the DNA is TGTGCCAGCAGTGATACAGTTGGTCGGGGGGCAGGAGAGCAGTACTTC. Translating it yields CASSDTVGRGAGEQYF.

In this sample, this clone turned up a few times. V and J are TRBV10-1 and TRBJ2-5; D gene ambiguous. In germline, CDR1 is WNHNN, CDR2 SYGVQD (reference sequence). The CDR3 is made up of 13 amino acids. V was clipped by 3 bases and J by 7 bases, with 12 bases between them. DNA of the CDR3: TGCGCCAGCAGTGACTCCGGACCGGGGACCCAGTACTTC. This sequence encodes CASSDSGPGTQYF.

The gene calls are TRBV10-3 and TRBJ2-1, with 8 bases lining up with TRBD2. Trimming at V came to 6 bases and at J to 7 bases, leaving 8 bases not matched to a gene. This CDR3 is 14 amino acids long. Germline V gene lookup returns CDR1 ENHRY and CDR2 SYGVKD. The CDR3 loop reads CAISSGSDMNEQFF. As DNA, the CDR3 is TGTGCCATCAGCAGCGGGAGTGATATGAATGAGCAGTTCTTC.

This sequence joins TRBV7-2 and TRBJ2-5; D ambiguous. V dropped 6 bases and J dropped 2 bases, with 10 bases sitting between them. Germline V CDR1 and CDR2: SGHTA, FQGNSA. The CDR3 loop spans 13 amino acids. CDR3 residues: CASREQPQETQYF. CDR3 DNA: TGTGCCAGCAGGGAGCAGCCTCAAGAGACCCAGTACTTC.

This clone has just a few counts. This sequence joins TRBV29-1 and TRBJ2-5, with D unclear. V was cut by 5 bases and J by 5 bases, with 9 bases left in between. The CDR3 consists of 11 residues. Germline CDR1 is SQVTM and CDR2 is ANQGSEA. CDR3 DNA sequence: TGCAGCGTTAGTTTGGGTGAGACCCAGTACTTC. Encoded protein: CSVSLGETQYF.

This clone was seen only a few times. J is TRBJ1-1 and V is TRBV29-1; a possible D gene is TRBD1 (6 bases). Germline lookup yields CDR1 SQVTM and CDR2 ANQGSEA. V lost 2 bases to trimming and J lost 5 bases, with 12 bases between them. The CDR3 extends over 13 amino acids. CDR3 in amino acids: CSVENRVGTEAFF. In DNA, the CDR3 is TGCAGCGTTGAAAACAGGGTGGGTACTGAAGCTTTCTTT.

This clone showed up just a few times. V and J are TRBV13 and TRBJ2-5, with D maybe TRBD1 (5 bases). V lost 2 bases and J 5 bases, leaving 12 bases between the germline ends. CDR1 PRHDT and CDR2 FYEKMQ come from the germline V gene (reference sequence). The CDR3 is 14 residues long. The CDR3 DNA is TGTGCCAGCAGCTTAAGGGGCCGAACGGAGACCCAGTACTTC. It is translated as CASSLRGRTETQYF.

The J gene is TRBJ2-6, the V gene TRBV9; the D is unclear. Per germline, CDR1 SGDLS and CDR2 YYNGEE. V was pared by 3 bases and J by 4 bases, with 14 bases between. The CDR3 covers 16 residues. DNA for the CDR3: TGTGCCAGCAGCGGACCCAGGATTGCAGGGGCCAACGTCCTGACTTTC. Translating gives CASSGPRIAGANVLTF.

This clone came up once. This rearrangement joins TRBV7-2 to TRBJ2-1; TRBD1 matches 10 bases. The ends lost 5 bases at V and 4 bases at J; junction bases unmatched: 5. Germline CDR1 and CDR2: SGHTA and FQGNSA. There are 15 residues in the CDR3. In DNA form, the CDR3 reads TGTGCCAGCAGCATTCGACAGGGGGCTTACAATGAGCAGTTCTTC. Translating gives CASSIRQGAYNEQFF.

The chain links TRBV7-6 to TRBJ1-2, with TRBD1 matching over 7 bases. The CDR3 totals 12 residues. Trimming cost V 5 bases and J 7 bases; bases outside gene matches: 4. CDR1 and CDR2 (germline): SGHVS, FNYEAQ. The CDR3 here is CASSATGVGYTF. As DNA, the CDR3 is TGTGCCAGCAGCGCAACAGGGGTTGGCTACACCTTC.

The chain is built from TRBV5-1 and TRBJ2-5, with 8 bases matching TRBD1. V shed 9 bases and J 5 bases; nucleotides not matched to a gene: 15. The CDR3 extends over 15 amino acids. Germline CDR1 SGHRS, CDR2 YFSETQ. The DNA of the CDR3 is TGCGCCACCCAAGGGAGGACAGGGATATCGGAGACCCAGTACTTC. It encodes CATQGRTGISETQYF.

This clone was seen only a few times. The CDR3 DNA sequence: TGTGCCAGCAGCTTGGAGGGGACAGGGACTTCACCCCTCCACTTT. It yields the protein CASSLEGTGTSPLHF. The chain couples TRBV5-5 to TRBJ1-6, with 9 positions matching TRBD1. The CDR3 covers 15 residues. Germline V CDR1 and CDR2: SGHKS, YYEKEE (reference sequence). Trimming at V came to 0 bases and at J to 9 bases, leaving 4 bases not matched to a gene.

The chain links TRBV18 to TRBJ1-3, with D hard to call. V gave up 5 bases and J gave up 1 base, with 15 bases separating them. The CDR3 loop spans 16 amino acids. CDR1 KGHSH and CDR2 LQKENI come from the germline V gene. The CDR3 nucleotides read TGTGCCAGCTCAGCCGGTCCTCCGGATTCTGGAAACACCATATATTTT. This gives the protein CASSAGPPDSGNTIYF.

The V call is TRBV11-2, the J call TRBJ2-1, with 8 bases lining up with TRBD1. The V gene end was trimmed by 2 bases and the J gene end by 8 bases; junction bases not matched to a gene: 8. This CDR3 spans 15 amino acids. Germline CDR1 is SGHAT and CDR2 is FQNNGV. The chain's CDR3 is CASSLTGTGGDEQFF. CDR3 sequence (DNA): TGTGCCAGCAGCTTAACGGGAACAGGGGGTGATGAGCAGTTCTTC.

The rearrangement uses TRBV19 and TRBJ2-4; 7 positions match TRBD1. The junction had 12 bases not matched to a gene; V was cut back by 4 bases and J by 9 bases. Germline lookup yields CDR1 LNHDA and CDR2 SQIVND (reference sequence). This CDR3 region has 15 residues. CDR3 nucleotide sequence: TGTGCCAGTAGTACAACCACGACAGGGTACCGCATTCAGTACTTC. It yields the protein CASSTTTTGYRIQYF.

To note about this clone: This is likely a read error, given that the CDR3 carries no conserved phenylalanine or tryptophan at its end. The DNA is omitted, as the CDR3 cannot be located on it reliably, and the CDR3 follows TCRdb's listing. CDR3 residues: CASSQLPGDFLFHS. The chain links TRBV7-2 to TRBJ1-6; no check of the table's D call, TRBD1, against the DNA was made. The CDR3 totals 14 residues, both ends included. Germline V gene sequence: CDR1 SGHTA, CDR2 FQGNSA.

The CDR3 protein is CASSWSGANQPQHF. The CDR3 DNA reads TGTGCCAGCTCGTGGTCGGGGGCGAATCAGCCCCAGCATTTT. The gene calls are TRBV19 and TRBJ1-5; tentative D call: TRBD1 (6 bases). Between the trimmed V and J ends, which lost 9 bases and 4 bases, there was a span of 16 bases. The CDR3 is 14 amino acids. Germline V gene lookup returns CDR1 LNHDA and CDR2 SQIVND (reference sequence).

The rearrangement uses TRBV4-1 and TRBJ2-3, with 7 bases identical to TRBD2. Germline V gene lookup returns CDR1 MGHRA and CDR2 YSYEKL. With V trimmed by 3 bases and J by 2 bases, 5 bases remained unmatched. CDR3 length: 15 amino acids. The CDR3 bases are TGCGCCAGCAGCCAGAGGGACTACAACACAGATACGCAGTATTTT. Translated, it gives CASSQRDYNTDTQYF.

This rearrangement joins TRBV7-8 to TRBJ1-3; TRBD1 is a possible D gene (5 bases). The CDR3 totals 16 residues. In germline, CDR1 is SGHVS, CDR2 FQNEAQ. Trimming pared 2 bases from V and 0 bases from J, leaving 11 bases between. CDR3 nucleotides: TGTGCCAGCAGCTTAAAATGGGGGTTCTCTGGAAACACCATATATTTT. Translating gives CASSLKWGFSGNTIYF.

The CDR3 here is CASSRVSNTEAFF. DNA for the CDR3: TGTGCCAGCAGCAGAGTGTCGAACACTGAAGCTTTCTTT. This chain connects TRBV7-9 to TRBJ1-1; D call uncertain. Germline CDR1 and CDR2: SEHNR and FQNEAQ (reference sequence). The CDR3 totals 13 residues. Trimming took off 5 bases at V and 1 base at J, with 8 bases between the two ends.

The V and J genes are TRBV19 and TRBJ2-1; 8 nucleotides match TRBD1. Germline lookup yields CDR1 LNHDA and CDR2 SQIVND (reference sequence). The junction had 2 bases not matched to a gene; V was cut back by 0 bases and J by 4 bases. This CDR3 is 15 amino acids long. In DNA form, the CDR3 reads TGTGCCAGTAGTATAGAGGGACAGGTATACAATGAGCAGTTCTTC. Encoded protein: CASSIEGQVYNEQFF.

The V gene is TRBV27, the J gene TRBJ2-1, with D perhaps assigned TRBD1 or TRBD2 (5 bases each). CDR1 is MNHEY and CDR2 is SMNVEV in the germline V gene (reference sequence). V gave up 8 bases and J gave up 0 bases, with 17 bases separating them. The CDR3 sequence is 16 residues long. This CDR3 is CASRWRQGSSYNEQFF. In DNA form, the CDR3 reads TGTGCCAGCCGTTGGAGGCAGGGTAGCTCCTACAATGAGCAGTTCTTC.

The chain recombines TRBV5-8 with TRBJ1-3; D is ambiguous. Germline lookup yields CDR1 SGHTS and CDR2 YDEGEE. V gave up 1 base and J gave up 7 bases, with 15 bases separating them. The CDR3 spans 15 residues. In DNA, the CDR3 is TGTGCCAGCAGCTTGTGGCCCACCCAAGGGAACACCATATATTTT. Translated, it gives CASSLWPTQGNTIYF.

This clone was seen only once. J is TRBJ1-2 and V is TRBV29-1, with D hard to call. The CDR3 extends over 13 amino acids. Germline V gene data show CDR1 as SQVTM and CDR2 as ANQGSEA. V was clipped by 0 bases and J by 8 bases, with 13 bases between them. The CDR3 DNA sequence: TGCAGCGTTGAAGAACTAGGGCTCGGGGGCTACACCTTC. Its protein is CSVEELGLGGYTF.

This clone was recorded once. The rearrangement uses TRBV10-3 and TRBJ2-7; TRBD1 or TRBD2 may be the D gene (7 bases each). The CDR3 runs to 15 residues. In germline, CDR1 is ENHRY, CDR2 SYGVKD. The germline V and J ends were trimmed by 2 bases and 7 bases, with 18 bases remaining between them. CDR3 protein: CAISEAGGGPGEQYF. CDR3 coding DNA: TGTGCCATCAGTGAGGCAGGGGGGGGGCCCGGTGAGCAGTACTTC.

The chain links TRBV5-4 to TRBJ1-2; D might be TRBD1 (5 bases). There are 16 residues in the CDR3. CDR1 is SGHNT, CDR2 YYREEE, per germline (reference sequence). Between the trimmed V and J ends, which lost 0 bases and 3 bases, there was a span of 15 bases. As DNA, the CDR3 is TGTGCCAGCAGCTTGGGTGGAACAGGTCAGGACTATGGCTACACCTTC. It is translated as CASSLGGTGQDYGYTF.

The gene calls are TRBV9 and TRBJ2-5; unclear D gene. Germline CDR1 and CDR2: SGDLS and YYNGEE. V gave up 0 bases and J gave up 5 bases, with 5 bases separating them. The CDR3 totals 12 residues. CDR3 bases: TGTGCCAGCAGCGTAGGTGGGGAGACCCAGTACTTC. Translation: CASSVGGETQYF.

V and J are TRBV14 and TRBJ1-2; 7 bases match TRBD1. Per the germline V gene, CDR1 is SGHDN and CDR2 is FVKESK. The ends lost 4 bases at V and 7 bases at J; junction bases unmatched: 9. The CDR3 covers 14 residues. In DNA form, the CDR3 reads TGTGCCAGCAGCCGACAGGGTATGAATTTTGGCTACACCTTC. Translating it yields CASSRQGMNFGYTF.